The following is a T cell receptor beta chain sequence with its context. Per germline, CDR1 SGHNT and CDR2 YYREEE (reference sequence). V was cut by 4 bases and J by 15 bases, with 16 bases left in between. The CDR3 spans 12 residues. These data are taken from a study of blood T cell repertoires in COVID-19. In the original analysis: Cell counts per sample came from amplifying reference gene primers. Assay used: immunoSEQ multiplex PCR; TCRdb lists only in-frame clones, some missing. The DNA was the basis for D and trimming; V, J and clone size are from that table. The repertoire holds about 46,000 clones, with around 84% as singletons.

Sequences were obtained from peripheral blood. This clonotype originated in an older man with active COVID-19. The V call is TRBV5-4, the J call TRBJ1-4; a weak D match, TRBD1 (5 bases). CDR3 sequence reads: CASSPGAGNVFF. The CDR3 DNA sequence: TGTGCCAGCAGCCCTGGGGCGGGGAATGTGTTTTTT.